Each of the 24 T cell receptor beta chains below was sequenced from the same sample in a study of T cell responses to AZD1222 COVID-19 vaccine. The repertoire was sequenced with immunoSEQ multiplex PCR; TCRdb's copy has only in-frame clones and lacks some. This sample has about 150,000 clones, with about 91% found just once. The material was peripheral blood, obtained on day 0 of AZD1222 vaccination. The receptors originated from an adult in good health.

The CDR3 loop is CASSPGQGPGGEAFF. The CDR3 DNA sequence: TGCGCCAGCAGCCCAGGACAGGGGCCGGGGGGTGAAGCTTTCTTT. This chain connects TRBV5-1 to TRBJ1-1, with TRBD1 matching over 9 bases. Germline V gene data show CDR1 as SGHRS and CDR2 as YFSETQ. CDR3 length equals 15 residues. The junction had 11 bases not matched to a gene; V was cut back by 4 bases and J by 7 bases.

The chain has TRBV5-8 and TRBJ2-1; possibly TRBD1 for D (6 bases). CDR1 SGHTS and CDR2 YDEGEE come from the germline V gene. This CDR3 comprises 14 residues. Trimming removed 4 bases at V and 3 bases at J, with 11 bases between. CDR3 sequence: CASSQGQRYNEQFF. The DNA of the CDR3 is TGTGCCAGCAGCCAGGGACAACGCTACAATGAGCAGTTCTTC.

The J gene is TRBJ2-2, the V gene TRBV19; D tentatively fits TRBD1 or TRBD2 (5 bases each). V was clipped by 8 bases and J by 3 bases, with 16 bases between them. In germline, CDR1 is LNHDA, CDR2 SQIVND (reference sequence). CDR3 size: 15 residues. CDR3 coding DNA: TGTGCCAGTGGGTACATTCAGGGACACACCGGGGAGCTGTTTTTT. Protein: CASGYIQGHTGELFF.

This rearrangement joins TRBV5-8 to TRBJ1-3; no firm D call. Per the germline V gene, CDR1 is SGHTS and CDR2 is YDEGEE. Trimming left V 0 bases short and J 0 bases short, with 7 bases between. The CDR3 runs to 15 residues. The CDR3 protein is CASSLGTTSGNTIYF. In DNA form, the CDR3 reads TGTGCCAGCAGCTTGGGGACGACCTCTGGAAACACCATATATTTT.

This clone was counted once. V is TRBV5-1 and J is TRBJ2-7; 12 positions agree with TRBD2. The CDR3 covers 16 residues. Germline values: CDR1 SGHRS, CDR2 YFSETQ. The junction had 12 bases not matched to a gene; V was cut back by 4 bases and J by 7 bases. CDR3 region: CASSPGLAGTRWEQYF. CDR3 DNA sequence: TGCGCCAGCAGCCCTGGACTAGCGGGAACTAGGTGGGAGCAGTACTTC.

The chain is built from TRBV7-8 and TRBJ2-7; D is ambiguous. CDR1 SGHVS and CDR2 FQNEAQ come from the germline V gene. There are 16 residues in the CDR3. Trimming pared 1 base from V and 0 bases from J, leaving 13 bases between. CDR3 loop: CASSLVLKPYSYEQYF. The DNA of the CDR3 is TGTGCCAGCAGCTTAGTGCTCAAACCTTACTCCTACGAGCAGTACTTC.

The CDR3 protein is CASKDRTSNQPQHF. In DNA form, the CDR3 reads TGTGCCAGTAAGGACAGGACCAGCAATCAGCCCCAGCATTTT. The chain couples TRBV19 to TRBJ1-5; 7 bases fit TRBD1. The germline V gene encodes CDR1 LNHDA and CDR2 SQIVND (reference sequence). The V and J ends lost 7 bases and 1 base, in that order; junction bases with no gene match: 4. The CDR3 has 14 amino acids.

This clone was found a few times. The chain links TRBV11-2 to TRBJ2-3, with D possibly being TRBD2 (5 bases). Per the germline V gene, CDR1 is SGHAT and CDR2 is FQNNGV. Trimming shortened V by 5 bases and J by 1 base, and 10 bases separated the two germline ends. The CDR3 has 14 residues. The CDR3 reads CASSPFGGTDTQYF. CDR3 coding DNA: TGTGCCAGCAGCCCCTTCGGGGGCACAGATACGCAGTATTTT.

The chain uses TRBV11-3 and TRBJ1-1, with 8 bases lining up with TRBD1. The germline V gene has CDR1 SGHNT and CDR2 YENEEA. Unmatched junction bases numbered 2, after V lost 2 bases and J lost 3 bases. The CDR3 contains 14 residues. The CDR3 spells CASSLKQGDTEAFF. CDR3 bases: TGTGCCAGCAGCTTAAAACAGGGGGACACTGAAGCTTTCTTT. Together with reference TRBV11-3 and TRBJ1-1, the CDR3 gives the full variable domain: EAGVVQSPRYKIIEKKQPVAFWCNPISGHNTLYWYLQNLGQGPELLIRYENEEAVDDSQLPKDRFSAERLKGVDSTLKIQPAELGDSAVYLCASSLKQGDTEAFFGQGTRLTVV.

The J gene is TRBJ1-6, the V gene TRBV18; TRBD1 matches at 8 bases. V gave up 2 bases and J gave up 8 bases; unmatched junction bases: 5. Germline V gene lookup returns CDR1 KGHSH and CDR2 LQKENI. This CDR3 has 15 residues. The CDR3 is CASSPFRGRDSPLHF. In DNA, the CDR3 is TGTGCCAGCTCACCATTCAGGGGGCGCGATTCACCCCTCCACTTT.

The chain uses TRBV24-1 and TRBJ2-7, with D unresolved. Trimming shortened V by 0 bases and J by 1 base, and 18 bases separated the two germline ends. Germline CDR1 is KGHDR and CDR2 is SFDVKD. The CDR3 is made up of 18 amino acids. The DNA for the CDR3 is TGTGCCACCAGTGATTTGCTAGGCCGTCCGGGTCCTTCCTACGAGCAGTACTTC. This codes for CATSDLLGRPGPSYEQYF.

The chain employs TRBV18 and TRBJ2-6; the D is unclear. The CDR3 spans 15 residues. V lost 3 bases and J 0 bases, leaving 6 bases between the germline ends. Germline lookup yields CDR1 KGHSH and CDR2 LQKENI. DNA of the CDR3: TGTGCCAGCTCACCTGGAAGCTCTGGGGCCAACGTCCTGACTTTC. Encoded protein: CASSPGSSGANVLTF.

This clone was detected once. CDR3 nucleotides: TGTGCCAGCAGTTACTATGGGGGTTCCTACGAGCAGTACTTC. This encodes CASSYYGGSYEQYF. The chain joins TRBV6-2 or TRBV6-3 to TRBJ2-7, with D possibly called TRBD1 or TRBD2 (5 bases each). The V end was cut by 1 base, the J end by 1 base, with 8 bases between. From germline, CDR1 is MNHEY and CDR2 SVGEGT. This CDR3 comprises 14 residues.

The chain joins TRBV7-9 to TRBJ1-2, with D maybe TRBD1 (5 bases). Looked up from germline, CDR1 is SEHNR and CDR2 is FQNEAQ (reference sequence). This CDR3 spans 14 amino acids. The V and J ends lost 5 bases and 6 bases respectively, with 16 bases between them. CDR3 in DNA: TGTGCCAGCAGCCAATTGGGACCGACGCATGGCTACACCTTC. Amino acids: CASSQLGPTHGYTF.

This chain joins TRBV6-6 and TRBJ1-2; 9 bases map to TRBD1. The germline gives CDR1 MNHNY, CDR2 SVGAGI (reference sequence). This CDR3 comprises 18 residues. V was pared by 5 bases and J by 2 bases, with 15 bases of the junction left unmatched. The CDR3 reads CASSRAGQGPLLNYGYTF. The CDR3 region has the DNA TGTGCCAGCAGTCGAGCCGGACAGGGGCCCCTTCTAAACTATGGCTACACCTTC.

This chain connects TRBV11-3 to TRBJ1-1, with D maybe TRBD1 (5 bases). V shed 3 bases and J shed 1 base, with 21 bases lying between them. The germline V gene encodes CDR1 SGHNT and CDR2 YENEEA. This CDR3 comprises 18 residues. The CDR3 bases are TGTGCCAGCAGCTTCAAGGGGTGGCGGGGGACCGAGAACACTGAAGCTTTCTTT. This encodes CASSFKGWRGTENTEAFF. Full variable domain (missing parts from reference TRBV11-3 and TRBJ1-1): EAGVVQSPRYKIIEKKQPVAFWCNPISGHNTLYWYLQNLGQGPELLIRYENEEAVDDSQLPKDRFSAERLKGVDSTLKIQPAELGDSAVYLCASSFKGWRGTENTEAFFGQGTRLTVV.

The rearrangement uses TRBV2 and TRBJ1-2; unclear D gene. This CDR3 comprises 13 residues. CDR1 SNHLY and CDR2 FYNNEI come from the germline V gene. The germline V and J ends were trimmed by 3 bases and 6 bases, with 11 bases remaining between them. CDR3 sequence reads: CASSDPGENGYTF. In nucleotides, the CDR3 is TGTGCCAGCAGTGACCCGGGTGAAAATGGCTACACCTTC.

The J gene is TRBJ1-1, the V gene TRBV12-3 or TRBV12-4, with 8 positions matching TRBD1. V shed 8 bases, J shed 1 base, and the junction held 0 bases outside the gene matches. This CDR3 spans 12 amino acids. The CDR3 DNA reads TGTGCCAGCGGACAGGGGAACACTGAAGCTTTCTTT. It encodes CASGQGNTEAFF.

The J gene is TRBJ1-6, the V gene TRBV20-1; D call uncertain. V dropped 3 bases and J dropped 1 base, with 16 bases sitting between them. The CDR3 length is 17 residues. Germline loops: CDR1 DFQATT, CDR2 SNEGSKA (reference sequence). CDR3 in DNA: TGCAGTGCTAGTCGACGGCAGCCACTTTCCTATAATTCACCCCTCCACTTT. It codes for CSASRRQPLSYNSPLHF.

This clone appeared a single time. The chain combines TRBV7-9 with TRBJ1-1; TRBD1 is a possible D gene (6 bases). The CDR3 is made up of 13 amino acids. The germline V gene has CDR1 SEHNR and CDR2 FQNEAQ (reference sequence). V was pared by 8 bases and J by 4 bases, with 14 bases between. This CDR3 is CASLTGARTEAFF. The CDR3 nucleotides are TGTGCCAGCTTAACGGGGGCGCGCACTGAAGCTTTCTTT.

The V call is TRBV7-9, the J call TRBJ1-1; TRBD1 matches 8 bases. V shed 5 bases, J shed 1 base, and the junction held 6 bases outside the gene matches. CDR1 and CDR2 (germline): SEHNR, FQNEAQ (reference sequence). The CDR3 runs to 15 residues. The CDR3 nucleotides are TGTGCCAGCAGCCCACTAGGGACAGGGAACACTGAAGCTTTCTTT. It is translated as CASSPLGTGNTEAFF.

This sequence joins TRBV5-1 and TRBJ1-5; 9 bases fit TRBD1. CDR3 size: 15 residues. CDR1 and CDR2 (germline): SGHRS, YFSETQ. The V gene end was trimmed by 4 bases and the J gene end by 6 bases; junction bases not matched to a gene: 8. CDR3 in DNA: TGCGCCAGCAGCCCGGGACAGGGATGGAGTCAGCCCCAGCATTTT. As protein: CASSPGQGWSQPQHF.

The rearrangement uses TRBV28 and TRBJ1-5; TRBD1 is a possible D gene (5 bases). The germline V and J ends were trimmed by 8 bases and 0 bases, with 14 bases remaining between them. Germline lookup yields CDR1 MDHEN and CDR2 SYDVKM. CDR3 length equals 15 residues. The CDR3 region is CASSRGPLSNQPQHF. Here the CDR3 DNA reads TGTGCCAGCTCTAGGGGCCCCCTTAGCAATCAGCCCCAGCATTTT.

A single count supports this clone. The J gene is TRBJ1-5, the V gene TRBV27, with D perhaps matching TRBD1 (6 bases). The germline CDR1 and CDR2 sequences are MNHEY and SMNVEV (reference sequence). Deletions cut 5 bases from V and 7 bases from J, with 15 bases between. This CDR3 spans 14 amino acids. CDR3 sequence: CASSMNREGQPQHF. The CDR3 DNA is TGTGCCAGCAGTATGAACAGGGAGGGGCAGCCCCAGCATTTT.